The 32 T cell receptor beta chains below come from one sample, sequenced in a study of blood T cell repertoires in COVID-19. Some clones are missing from TCRdb's copy, which holds only in-frame ones; the method was immunoSEQ multiplex PCR. The sample yields around 59,000 clones, over 80% seen once. The sequenced sample was peripheral blood. The receptor set was obtained from a man aged 55 to 70 with acute or convalescent COVID-19.

This chain links TRBV2 with TRBJ1-1; 9 bases are shared with TRBD1. The trim removed 7 bases at V and 4 bases at J, leaving 13 bases unmatched. The V gene's germline CDR1 is SNHLY and CDR2 FYNNEI. The CDR3 extends over 16 amino acids. The CDR3 is CASTFTRGQGITEAFF. CDR3 DNA: TGTGCCAGCACTTTTACGCGGGGACAGGGTATCACTGAAGCTTTCTTT.

This chain links TRBV6-2 or TRBV6-3 with TRBJ2-3; 8 bases are a match to TRBD2. Germline V gene sequence: CDR1 MNHEY, CDR2 SVGEGT. The CDR3 runs 17 residues. V gave up 0 bases and J gave up 1 base; unmatched junction bases: 6. The CDR3 is CASSYSGREARTDTQYF. The CDR3 DNA is TGTGCCAGCAGTTACTCGGGGCGGGAGGCCCGCACAGATACGCAGTATTTT.

The chain recombines TRBV19 with TRBJ2-2; 8 nucleotides agree with TRBD1. Germline lookup yields CDR1 LNHDA and CDR2 SQIVND (reference sequence). V lost 7 bases to trimming and J lost 5 bases; unmatched junction nucleotides: 9. The length of the CDR3 is 15 residues. CDR3 region: CASIGQGSWTGELFF. The CDR3, as DNA: TGTGCCAGTATCGGACAGGGTAGTTGGACCGGGGAGCTGTTTTTT.

The chain uses TRBV7-8 and TRBJ2-1, with 7 bases fitting TRBD1. Germline CDR1 and CDR2: SGHVS and FQNEAQ. The junction had 5 bases not matched to a gene; V was cut back by 1 base and J by 5 bases. This CDR3 contains 15 residues. CDR3 nucleotide sequence: TGTGCCAGCAGCTTAGACAGGGGTTCCCACAATGAGCAGTTCTTC. Translation gives CASSLDRGSHNEQFF.

This clone was picked up a small number of times. The V and J genes are TRBV11-3 and TRBJ1-1, with D unresolved. Trimming took off 2 bases at V and 6 bases at J, with 4 bases between the two ends. CDR1 and CDR2 (germline): SGHNT, YENEEA. This CDR3 contains 11 residues. The CDR3 nucleotides read TGTGCCAGCAGCTTACGGTCTGAAGCTTTCTTT. The encoded protein is CASSLRSEAFF.

This clone occurred a few times. This chain links TRBV6-6 with TRBJ2-7; D unresolved. V shed 3 bases and J shed 13 bases, with 16 bases lying between them. The CDR3 has 12 residues. Looked up from germline, CDR1 is MNHNY and CDR2 is SVGAGI (reference sequence). CDR3 sequence reads: CASSYSGSAVYF. As DNA, the CDR3 is TGTGCCAGCAGTTATAGTGGATCGGCGGTATACTTC.

This clone is deemed medium-sized. The V and J genes are TRBV5-1 and TRBJ2-7; D ambiguous. Germline values: CDR1 SGHRS, CDR2 YFSETQ. This CDR3 has 15 amino acids. V was trimmed by 4 bases and J by 3 bases, leaving 17 bases between them. In DNA, the CDR3 is TGCGCCAGCAGCATATCACGCGGATTCGGCTACGAGCAGTACTTC. It codes for CASSISRGFGYEQYF.

The genes are TRBV2 and TRBJ2-1; D ambiguous. CDR1 and CDR2 from the germline V gene are SNHLY and FYNNEI. V lost 2 bases to trimming and J lost 4 bases, with 12 bases between them. The CDR3 covers 15 residues. CDR3 DNA: TGTGCCAGCAGTGAACTAGGCCCTGGGTACAATGAGCAGTTCTTC. This codes for CASSELGPGYNEQFF. Full variable domain (outside the CDR3, taken from reference TRBV2 and TRBJ2-1): EPEVTQTPSHQVTQMGQEVILRCVPISNHLYFYWYRQILGQKVEFLVSFYNNEISEKSEIFDDQFSVERPDGSNFTLKIRSTKLEDSAMYFCASSELGPGYNEQFFGPGTRLTVL.

This rearrangement joins TRBV29-1 to TRBJ1-5, with D maybe TRBD1 (5 bases). The CDR3 consists of 18 residues. Germline V CDR1 and CDR2: SQVTM, ANQGSEA. The V gene lost 7 bases and the J gene lost 2 bases, with 27 bases spanning the gap. CDR3 DNA: TGCAGCGACACAATTCGTTGGGGGGAGTACACTGGCAATCAGCCCCAGCATTTT. It yields the protein CSDTIRWGEYTGNQPQHF.

The chain is built from TRBV20-1 and TRBJ1-5, with D possibly being TRBD1 (6 bases). The CDR3 totals 16 residues. The V gene lost 3 bases and the J gene lost 4 bases, with 19 bases spanning the gap. The V gene's germline CDR1 is DFQATT and CDR2 SNEGSKA (reference sequence). The CDR3 reads CSASLARGIANQPQHF. The CDR3 bases are TGCAGTGCTAGTCTGGCCAGGGGAATTGCAAATCAGCCCCAGCATTTT.

The chain has TRBV7-2 and TRBJ2-6; D may be TRBD2 (7 bases). Germline-derived CDR1 and CDR2 are SGHTA and FQGNSA. Trimming removed 5 bases from V and 2 bases from J, with 13 bases in between. CDR3 length: 16 residues. The CDR3 region has the DNA TGTGCCAGCAGCCAGCGGCGGGGGCCTGGGGCCAACGTCCTGACTTTC. Residues: CASSQRRGPGANVLTF.

This chain uses TRBV9 with TRBJ2-3; the D is unclear. Deletions cut 1 base from V and 2 bases from J, with 8 bases between. CDR1 is SGDLS and CDR2 is YYNGEE in the germline V gene. The CDR3 is 14 residues long. CDR3 in DNA: TGTGCCAGCAGCGTATACCCTAACACAGATACGCAGTATTTT. Protein: CASSVYPNTDTQYF. The variable domain in full, with the rest retrieved from reference TRBV9 and TRBJ2-3, is DSGVTQTPKHLITATGQRVTLRCSPRSGDLSVYWYQQSLDQGLQFLIQYYNGEERAKGNILERFSAQQFPDLHSELNLSSLELGDSALYFCASSVYPNTDTQYFGPGTRLTVL.

This clone was recorded once. The chain is built from TRBV9 and TRBJ2-1, with D possibly being TRBD1 (5 bases). The CDR3 extends over 16 amino acids. V lost 0 bases, J lost 1 base, and 11 bases lay in between. Germline-derived CDR1 and CDR2 are SGDLS and YYNGEE. CDR3 in DNA: TGTGCCAGCAGCGTAGGGGGCACGGCTTCCTACAATGAGCAGTTCTTC. It codes for CASSVGGTASYNEQFF.

The chain combines TRBV11-3 with TRBJ2-7, with D possibly TRBD1 on 5 matching bases. CDR3 size: 13 residues. The V gene's germline CDR1 is SGHNT and CDR2 YENEEA. V was trimmed by 0 bases and J by 3 bases, leaving 6 bases between them. CDR3 nucleotide sequence: TGTGCCAGCAGCTTAGAAAGGGGCTACGAGCAGTACTTC. Residues: CASSLERGYEQYF.

The chain recombines TRBV7-9 with TRBJ1-1; D call uncertain. The V end lost 0 bases, the J end lost 8 bases, and 10 bases lay between the germline ends. The CDR3 sequence is 13 residues long. CDR1 is SEHNR and CDR2 is FQNEAQ in the germline V gene (reference sequence). In DNA, the CDR3 is TGTGCCAGCAGCTTAGCCCTGACGGGGGAAGCTTTCTTT. This encodes CASSLALTGEAFF.

This sequence joins TRBV5-1 and TRBJ1-5; TRBD1 agrees at 10 bases. Trimming at V came to 4 bases and at J to 6 bases, leaving 7 bases not matched to a gene. Looked up from germline, CDR1 is SGHRS and CDR2 is YFSETQ. CDR3 length: 15 residues. The DNA for the CDR3 is TGCGCCAGCAGCCCCGGGGACAGGGGTATTCAGCCCCAGCATTTT. Amino acids: CASSPGDRGIQPQHF.

This sequence joins TRBV7-3 and TRBJ2-1; D call uncertain. Trimming removed 2 bases from V and 1 base from J, with 9 bases in between. The CDR3 is made up of 15 amino acids. Looked up from germline, CDR1 is SGHTA and CDR2 is FQGTGA. The CDR3 region is CASSLYADSYNEQFF. The DNA of the CDR3 is TGTGCCAGCAGCTTATACGCGGATTCCTACAATGAGCAGTTCTTC.

This rearrangement joins TRBV6-5 to TRBJ1-2; 7 bases map to TRBD1. The junction had 12 bases not matched to a gene; V was cut back by 2 bases and J by 6 bases. The CDR3 is made up of 16 amino acids. Looked up from germline, CDR1 is MNHEY and CDR2 is SVGAGI. The CDR3 loop reads CASSYDREGSYNGYTF. CDR3 DNA sequence: TGTGCCAGCAGTTACGACAGGGAAGGGTCGTATAATGGCTACACCTTC.

The V call is TRBV10-3, the J call TRBJ2-1; 7 bases map to TRBD1. Germline V gene sequence: CDR1 ENHRY, CDR2 SYGVKD. The CDR3 spans 12 residues. V lost 4 bases, J lost 8 bases, and 2 bases stayed unmatched. CDR3 sequence (DNA): TGTGCCATCAGTGGACAGGGCGATGAGCAGTTCTTC. Its translation: CAISGQGDEQFF.

The V and J genes are TRBV7-2 and TRBJ1-2; 9 bases line up with TRBD1. The trim removed 2 bases at V and 6 bases at J, leaving 1 base unmatched. Per germline, CDR1 SGHTA and CDR2 FQGNSA. The CDR3 totals 13 residues. The CDR3 DNA is TGTGCCAGCAGCTTAACAGGGGGCAATGGCTACACCTTC. This sequence encodes CASSLTGGNGYTF.

The V call is TRBV13, the J call TRBJ2-5; D gene uncertain. Per the germline V gene, CDR1 is PRHDT and CDR2 is FYEKMQ (reference sequence). V was clipped by 3 bases and J by 5 bases, with 10 bases between them. The CDR3 is 13 amino acids. As DNA, the CDR3 is TGTGCCAGCAGCTTCGGTACCCCGGAGACCCAGTACTTC. This translates into CASSFGTPETQYF.

Here the CDR3 DNA reads TGTGCCAGCAGCTTAGAGGGAGCCTCCACTATGAACATTCAGTACTTC. Translated: CASSLEGASTMNIQYF. J is TRBJ2-4 and V is TRBV11-3; maybe TRBD2 (5 bases). Trimming stripped 0 bases from V and 7 bases from J, with 16 bases between. From germline, CDR1 is SGHNT and CDR2 YENEEA. This CDR3 has 16 residues.

The chain has TRBV24-1 and TRBJ2-5, with 7 bases that match TRBD2. This CDR3 spans 12 amino acids. J lost 3 bases, V lost 6 bases, and 0 bases had no gene match. CDR1 is KGHDR and CDR2 is SFDVKD in the germline V gene. The CDR3 DNA reads TGTGCCACCAGTCGGGGGGAAGAGACCCAGTACTTC. This codes for CATSRGEETQYF.

This chain joins TRBV19 and TRBJ1-5; 8 nucleotides agree with TRBD1. The CDR3 extends over 15 amino acids. The germline V gene encodes CDR1 LNHDA and CDR2 SQIVND (reference sequence). The junction had 5 bases not matched to a gene; V was cut back by 5 bases and J by 2 bases. The CDR3 here is CASSPTGEGNQPQHF. The CDR3, as DNA: TGTGCCAGTAGTCCGACAGGGGAGGGCAATCAGCCCCAGCATTTT. The whole variable domain, filled in from reference TRBV19 and TRBJ1-5, reads DGGITQSPKYLFRKEGQNVTLSCEQNLNHDAMYWYRQDPGQGLRLIYYSQIVNDFQKGDIAEGYSVSREKKESFPLTVTSAQKNPTAFYLCASSPTGEGNQPQHFGDGTRLSIL.

The V and J genes are TRBV6-4 and TRBJ2-1, with 13 bases identical to TRBD2. The CDR3 runs to 15 residues. Germline values: CDR1 MRHNA, CDR2 SNTAGT. V lost 5 bases, J lost 7 bases, and 5 bases stayed unmatched. The DNA of the CDR3 is TGTGCCAGCAGTCAGACTAGCGGGAGGACGAATGAGCAGTTCTTC. Protein sequence: CASSQTSGRTNEQFF.

V and J are TRBV9 and TRBJ1-2, with 10 nucleotides matching TRBD1. Losses at the gene ends were 0 bases for V and 8 bases for J; bases not matched to a gene: 4. The germline gives CDR1 SGDLS, CDR2 YYNGEE. This CDR3 spans 14 amino acids. Written as DNA, the CDR3 is TGTGCCAGCAGCGTAGATGACAGGGGGCTCGGCTACACCTTC. This translates into CASSVDDRGLGYTF.

This chain joins TRBV4-3 and TRBJ1-1; TRBD1 matches at 11 bases. Germline CDR1 and CDR2: LGHNA and YSLEER. CDR3 length: 16 amino acids. V lost 7 bases, J lost 3 bases, and 10 bases stayed unmatched. The CDR3 nucleotides are TGCGCCAGCACCGAGGGACAGGGGGTGAGAGACACTGAAGCTTTCTTT. Translation: CASTEGQGVRDTEAFF.

This chain joins TRBV4-1 and TRBJ1-1; D is possibly TRBD1 (6 bases). Germline V gene sequence: CDR1 MGHRA, CDR2 YSYEKL. The V gene lost 3 bases and the J gene lost 6 bases, with 23 bases spanning the gap. The CDR3 loop spans 17 amino acids. The CDR3 region is CASSQASQGRGFAEAFF. The CDR3 nucleotides read TGCGCCAGCAGCCAGGCGAGTCAGGGGCGCGGATTTGCTGAAGCTTTCTTT.

The CDR3 region has the DNA TGTGCCAGTACCACCGGGTGGGCTGAAGCTTTCTTT. As protein: CASTTGWAEAFF. J is TRBJ1-1 and V is TRBV19; D gene uncertain. The CDR3 is made up of 12 amino acids. CDR1 and CDR2 (germline): LNHDA, SQIVND (reference sequence). Trimming cost V 7 bases and J 6 bases, with 12 bases left between them.

This clone was counted a single time. V gene TRBV7-8 combines with J gene TRBJ1-2, with a tentative D call TRBD1 (5 bases). V lost 2 bases and J lost 4, with 8 bases in between. This CDR3 contains 13 residues. The germline V gene has CDR1 SGHVS and CDR2 FQNEAQ. The CDR3 DNA reads as TGTGCCAGCAGCTTACAGGGAAGCTATGGCTACACCTTC. This gives the protein CASSLQGSYGYTF.

The CDR3 nucleotides are TGTGCCAGCAGCCCCGTTGTAGCAGGGGGCATGACGGGCTACACCTTC. This gives the protein CASSPVVAGGMTGYTF. The chain joins TRBV3-1 (or the pseudogene TRBV3-2) to TRBJ1-2; 8 nucleotides align to TRBD1. Germline loops: CDR1 LGHDT, CDR2 YNNKEL (reference sequence). The trim removed 4 bases at V and 8 bases at J, leaving 15 bases unmatched. This CDR3 spans 16 amino acids.

This chain joins TRBV6-2 or TRBV6-3 and TRBJ1-4; a possible D gene is TRBD1 (6 bases). V lost 4 bases to trimming and J lost 8 bases, with 11 bases between them. This CDR3 is built from 13 residues. Germline CDR1 reads MNHEY; CDR2 reads SVGEGT. For the CDR3, the DNA is TGTGCCAGCAGTTTCCTTGACAGGGAAAAACTGTTTTTT. As protein: CASSFLDREKLFF.